The 15 T cell receptor beta chains below were found in one sample sequenced in a study of T cells in Graves' hyperthyroidism and ophthalmopathy. RNA transcripts were the template for amplifying TCR beta CDR3 regions. During a first-round RT-PCR of the TCR CDR3, the HTBI primer set was used. TCRdb reanalysed the multiplex PCR reads using MiXCR and keeps one entry per CDR3 protein. The sample lists hundreds of thousands of distinct CDR3 sequences; 38% were seen once. The sequenced sample consisted of blood. The receptors were sampled from a man aged 18-30 years with Graves' hyperthyroidism.

This clonotype was detected ten times or more. The rearrangement joins TRBV7-9 to TRBJ1-2, with TRBD1 identical over 10 bases. The trim removed 5 bases at V and 6 bases at J, leaving 6 bases unmatched. The CDR3 spans 14 residues. CDR1 is SEHNR, CDR2 FQNEAQ, per germline (reference sequence). The CDR3 loop reads CASSLRGTGDGYTF. DNA of the CDR3: TGTGCCAGCAGCCTGAGAGGGACAGGGGATGGCTACACCTTC.

The chain uses TRBV29-1 and TRBJ2-7, with D unclear. The CDR3 has 12 amino acids. V was clipped by 0 bases and J by 3 bases, with 6 bases between them. Germline CDR1 and CDR2: SQVTM and ANQGSEA. Here the CDR3 reads CSVEDWGYEQYF. CDR3 DNA: TGCAGCGTTGAAGATTGGGGCTACGAGCAGTACTTC.

The chain is built from TRBV9 and TRBJ2-2, with 8 bases that match TRBD2. This CDR3 spans 17 amino acids. The junction had 11 bases not matched to a gene; V was cut back by 0 bases and J by 7 bases. The germline gives CDR1 SGDLS, CDR2 YYNGEE. This chain's CDR3 is CASSVVPFSGGSGELFF. The CDR3 DNA follows: TGTGCCAGCAGCGTAGTCCCTTTCAGCGGGGGTAGCGGGGAGCTGTTTTTT.

There are a few counts of this clonotype. CDR3 sequence: CASSPQGATTYEQYF. DNA of the CDR3: TGCGCCAGCAGTCCACAGGGGGCGACCACCTACGAGCAGTACTTC. This chain uses TRBV10-2 with TRBJ2-7; the match to TRBD1 covers 9 bases. The V and J ends lost 5 bases and 2 bases, in that order; junction bases with no gene match: 7. The germline gives CDR1 WSHSY, CDR2 SAAADI. This CDR3 comprises 15 residues.

The chain carries TRBV10-3 and TRBJ1-2; TRBD1 matches at 11 bases. CDR1 is ENHRY and CDR2 is SYGVKD in the germline V gene. The CDR3 is 14 amino acids. V was clipped by 10 bases and J by 7 bases; unmatched bases: 11. The CDR3, as DNA: TGTGCCACCAACTCGGACAGGGGGCGAGGTGGCTACACCTTC. Translation gives CATNSDRGRGGYTF.

The chain is built from TRBV19 and TRBJ2-7; 9 positions agree with TRBD2. Germline V gene sequence: CDR1 LNHDA, CDR2 SQIVND (reference sequence). This CDR3 has 15 amino acids. The J segment lost 1 base and the V segment lost 9 bases, leaving 10 bases of the junction unmatched. This CDR3 reads CASSPSGIKSYEQYF. CDR3 DNA: TGTGCCAGCAGCCCTAGCGGGATTAAGTCCTACGAGCAGTACTTC.

This rearrangement joins TRBV4-1 to TRBJ1-2; 7 bases fit TRBD1. Trimming took 0 bases from V and 8 from J; bases not matched to a gene: 9. The V gene's germline CDR1 is MGHRA and CDR2 YSYEKL. CDR3 length equals 15 residues. This CDR3 is CASSQDLVFRGGYTF. DNA of the CDR3: TGCGCCAGCAGCCAAGATCTGGTTTTCAGGGGGGGCTACACCTTC.

The chain recombines TRBV7-9 with TRBJ1-4, with D possibly matching TRBD1 (6 bases). Germline V gene lookup returns CDR1 SEHNR and CDR2 FQNEAQ (reference sequence). Trimming took off 3 bases at V and 8 bases at J, with 13 bases between the two ends. The CDR3 has 14 amino acids. This CDR3 is CASSLRRGQEKLFF. The CDR3 DNA reads as TGTGCCAGCAGCTTGCGACGGGGGCAAGAAAAACTGTTTTTT.

There are many counts of this clonotype. The rearrangement links TRBV29-1 to TRBJ1-1; D is unresolved. The V and J ends lost 7 bases and 3 bases respectively, with 12 bases between them. The length of the CDR3 is 12 residues. Looked up from germline, CDR1 is SQVTM and CDR2 is ANQGSEA. In nucleotides, the CDR3 is TGCAGCGCTCTTTCTTACCACACTGAAGCTTTCTTT. This sequence encodes CSALSYHTEAFF. The variable domain in full, completed from reference TRBV29-1 and TRBJ1-1, reads SAVISQKPSRDICQRGTSLTIQCQVDSQVTMMFWYRQQPGQSLTLIATANQGSEATYESGFVIDKFPISRPNLTFSTLTVSNMSPEDSSIYLCSALSYHTEAFFGQGTRLTVV.

This sequence joins TRBV4-1 and TRBJ2-7; 10 bases align to TRBD2. V was clipped by 0 bases and J by 2 bases; unmatched bases: 4. Germline V gives CDR1 MGHRA, CDR2 YSYEKL. The CDR3 runs 16 residues. The CDR3 bases are TGCGCCAGCAGCCAAGATCACGGACTAGCGGCCTACGAGCAGTACTTC. Translating gives CASSQDHGLAAYEQYF.

At least ten counts were recorded for this clonotype. The chain couples TRBV9 to TRBJ1-4; D is perhaps TRBD1 (5 bases). The V end lost 4 bases, the J end lost 4 bases, and 17 bases lay between the germline ends. The CDR3 consists of 16 residues. Germline lookup yields CDR1 SGDLS and CDR2 YYNGEE. CDR3 sequence (DNA): TGTGCCAGCAGCCCCAGGGACGGGACGGGTAATGAAAAACTGTTTTTT. Its translation is CASSPRDGTGNEKLFF. Combining the CDR3 with reference TRBV9 and TRBJ1-4 gives the whole variable domain DSGVTQTPKHLITATGQRVTLRCSPRSGDLSVYWYQQSLDQGLQFLIQYYNGEERAKGNILERFSAQQFPDLHSELNLSSLELGDSALYFCASSPRDGTGNEKLFFGSGTQLSVL.

CDR3 sequence (DNA): TGTGCCAGCAGCTTACAAGGCGACACCATATATTTT. Translating it yields CASSLQGDTIYF. This sequence joins TRBV7-9 and TRBJ1-3; D is unresolved. The CDR3 has 12 amino acids. Germline CDR1 reads SEHNR; CDR2 reads FQNEAQ (reference sequence). Between the trimmed V and J ends, which lost 2 bases and 8 bases, there was a span of 7 bases.

This clonotype has more than one count but fewer than ten. This chain joins TRBV20-1 and TRBJ2-5; 7 bases fit TRBD1. This CDR3 has 13 residues. After removal of 7 bases from V and 3 bases from J, the junction contained 8 bases not matched to a gene. CDR1 DFQATT and CDR2 SNEGSKA come from the germline V gene (reference sequence). CDR3: CSVGTAGKETQYF. The CDR3 DNA reads as TGCAGTGTGGGGACAGCTGGGAAAGAGACCCAGTACTTC.

This clonotype was counted many times. The gene calls are TRBV2 and TRBJ1-4; 7 bases fit TRBD1. V lost 6 bases to trimming and J lost 8 bases; unmatched junction nucleotides: 15. Looked up from germline, CDR1 is SNHLY and CDR2 is FYNNEI. This CDR3 region has 16 residues. In DNA form, the CDR3 reads TGTGCCAGCAGATGGGGCCTCGCGACAGGGTCCGAAAAACTGTTTTTT. Its protein is CASRWGLATGSEKLFF.

The CDR3 spells CASRSQDRANSPLHF. The CDR3 DNA follows: TGTGCCAGCAGGTCCCAGGACAGGGCTAATTCACCCCTCCACTTT. The chain recombines TRBV7-9 with TRBJ1-6, with 8 bases aligning to TRBD1. This CDR3 has 15 amino acids. J lost 6 bases, V lost 6 bases, and 7 bases had no gene match. Looked up from germline, CDR1 is SEHNR and CDR2 is FQNEAQ (reference sequence).